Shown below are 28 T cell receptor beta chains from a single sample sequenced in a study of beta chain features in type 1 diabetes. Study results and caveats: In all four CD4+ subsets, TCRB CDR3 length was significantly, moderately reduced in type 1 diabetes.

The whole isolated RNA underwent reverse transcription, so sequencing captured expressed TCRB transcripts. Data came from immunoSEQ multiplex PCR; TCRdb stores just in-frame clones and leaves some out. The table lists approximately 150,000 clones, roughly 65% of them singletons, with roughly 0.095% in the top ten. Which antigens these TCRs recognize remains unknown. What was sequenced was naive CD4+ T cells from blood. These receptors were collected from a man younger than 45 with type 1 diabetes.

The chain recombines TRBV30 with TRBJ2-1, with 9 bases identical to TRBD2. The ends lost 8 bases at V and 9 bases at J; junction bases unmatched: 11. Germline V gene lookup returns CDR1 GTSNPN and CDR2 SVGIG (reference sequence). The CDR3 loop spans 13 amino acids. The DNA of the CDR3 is TGTGCCGCGGTGGCGGGGGGGCAGATTGAGCAGTTCTTC. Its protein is CAAVAGGQIEQFF.

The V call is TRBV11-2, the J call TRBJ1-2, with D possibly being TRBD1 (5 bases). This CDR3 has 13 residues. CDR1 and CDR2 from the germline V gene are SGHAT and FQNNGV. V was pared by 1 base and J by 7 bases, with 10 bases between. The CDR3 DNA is TGTGCCAGCAGCTTAGCCCAGGGAAGTGGCTACACCTTC. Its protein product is CASSLAQGSGYTF.

The CDR3 DNA is TGTGCCAGCAGTTTTAGAGCTGAGATGTTCACTGAAGCTTTCTTT. This translates into CASSFRAEMFTEAFF. This chain connects TRBV27 to TRBJ1-1; D unclear. CDR1 and CDR2 (germline): MNHEY, SMNVEV (reference sequence). CDR3 length equals 15 residues. Trimming stripped 3 bases from V and 4 bases from J, with 15 bases between.

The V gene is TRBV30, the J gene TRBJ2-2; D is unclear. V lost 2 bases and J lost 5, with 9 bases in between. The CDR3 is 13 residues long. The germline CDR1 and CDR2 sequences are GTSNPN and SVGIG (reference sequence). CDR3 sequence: CAWSSDSTGELFF. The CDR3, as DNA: TGTGCCTGGAGTTCCGACTCGACCGGGGAGCTGTTTTTT.

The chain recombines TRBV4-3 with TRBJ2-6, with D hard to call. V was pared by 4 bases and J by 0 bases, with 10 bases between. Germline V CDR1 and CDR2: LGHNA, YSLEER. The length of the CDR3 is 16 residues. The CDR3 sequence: CASSRFVSSGANVLTF. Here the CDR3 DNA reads TGCGCCAGCAGCCGTTTCGTTAGCTCTGGGGCCAACGTCCTGACTTTC.

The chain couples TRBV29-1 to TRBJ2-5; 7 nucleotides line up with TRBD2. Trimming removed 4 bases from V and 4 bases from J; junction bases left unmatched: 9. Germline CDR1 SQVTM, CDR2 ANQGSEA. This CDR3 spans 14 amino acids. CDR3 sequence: CSVGTSSGRETQYF. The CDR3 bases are TGCAGCGTTGGGACTAGTAGCGGTAGAGAGACCCAGTACTTC. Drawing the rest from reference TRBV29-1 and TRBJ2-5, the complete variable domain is SAVISQKPSRDICQRGTSLTIQCQVDSQVTMMFWYRQQPGQSLTLIATANQGSEATYESGFVIDKFPISRPNLTFSTLTVSNMSPEDSSIYLCSVGTSSGRETQYFGPGTRLLVL.

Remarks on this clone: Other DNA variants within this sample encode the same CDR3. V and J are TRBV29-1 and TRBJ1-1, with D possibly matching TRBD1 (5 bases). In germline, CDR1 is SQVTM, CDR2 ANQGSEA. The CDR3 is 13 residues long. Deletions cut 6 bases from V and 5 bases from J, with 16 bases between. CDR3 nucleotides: TGCAGCGTCACCAGGGCGGGGGGGACTGAAGCTTTCTTT. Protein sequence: CSVTRAGGTEAFF.

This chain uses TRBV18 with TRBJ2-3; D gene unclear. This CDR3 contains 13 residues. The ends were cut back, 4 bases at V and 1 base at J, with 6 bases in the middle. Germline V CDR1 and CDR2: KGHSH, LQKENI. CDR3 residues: CASSLSGTDTQYF. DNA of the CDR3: TGTGCCAGCTCACTCTCTGGCACAGATACGCAGTATTTT.

The CDR3 region is CAISESTAVVQFF. CDR3 sequence (DNA): TGTGCCATCAGTGAGTCCACAGCTGTTGTGCAGTTCTTC. The J gene is TRBJ2-1, the V gene TRBV10-3, with D unclear. CDR1 is ENHRY and CDR2 is SYGVKD in the germline V gene. V was pared by 0 bases and J by 12 bases, with 12 bases between. The CDR3 is 13 residues long.

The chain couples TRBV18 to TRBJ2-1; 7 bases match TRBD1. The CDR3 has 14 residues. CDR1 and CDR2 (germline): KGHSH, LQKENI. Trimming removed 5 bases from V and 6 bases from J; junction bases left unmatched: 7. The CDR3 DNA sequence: TGTGCCAGCTCAACAAGGGACAGCTTCAATGAGCAGTTCTTC. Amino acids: CASSTRDSFNEQFF.

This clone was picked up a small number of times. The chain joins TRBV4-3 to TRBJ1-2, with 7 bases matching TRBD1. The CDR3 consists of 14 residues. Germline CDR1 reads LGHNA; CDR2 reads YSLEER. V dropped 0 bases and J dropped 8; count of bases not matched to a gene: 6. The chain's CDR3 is CASSQETGIKGYTF. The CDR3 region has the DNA TGCGCCAGCAGCCAAGAGACAGGGATAAAGGGCTACACCTTC.

CDR3 bases: TGTGCCAGCAGCCCCCGGCGGCTAGCTGAGGATGAGCAGTTCTTC. Translating gives CASSPRRLAEDEQFF. V gene TRBV7-9 combines with J gene TRBJ2-1; perhaps TRBD2 as D (5 bases). Trimming took off 5 bases at V and 8 bases at J, with 19 bases between the two ends. This CDR3 spans 15 amino acids. In germline, CDR1 is SEHNR, CDR2 FQNEAQ (reference sequence).

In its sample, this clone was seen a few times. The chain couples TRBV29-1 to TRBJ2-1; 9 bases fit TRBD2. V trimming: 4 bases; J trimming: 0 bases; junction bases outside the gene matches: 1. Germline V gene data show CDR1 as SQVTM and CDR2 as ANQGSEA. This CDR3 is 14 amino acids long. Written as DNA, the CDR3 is TGCAGCGTTGTAGCGGGGGCCTCCTACAATGAGCAGTTCTTC. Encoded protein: CSVVAGASYNEQFF.

CDR3 DNA sequence: TGTGCCAGCAGCTTAGGCGGGGGTCCCTACGAGCAGTACTTC. Translated: CASSLGGGPYEQYF. The chain links TRBV13 to TRBJ2-7, with D perhaps matching TRBD2 (6 bases). Germline V gives CDR1 PRHDT, CDR2 FYEKMQ (reference sequence). Trimming took 0 bases from V and 2 from J, leaving 8 bases between them. The CDR3 loop spans 14 amino acids.

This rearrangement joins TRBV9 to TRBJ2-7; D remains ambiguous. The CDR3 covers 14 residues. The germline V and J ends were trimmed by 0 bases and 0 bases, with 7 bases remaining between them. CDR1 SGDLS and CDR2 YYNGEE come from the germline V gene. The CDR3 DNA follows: TGTGCCAGCAGCGTAGTTGGCAGCTCCTACGAGCAGTACTTC. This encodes CASSVVGSSYEQYF.

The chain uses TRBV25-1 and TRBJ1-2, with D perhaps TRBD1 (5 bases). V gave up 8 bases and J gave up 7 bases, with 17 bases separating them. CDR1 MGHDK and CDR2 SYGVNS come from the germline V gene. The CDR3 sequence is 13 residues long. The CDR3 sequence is CASGRAGTPGYTF. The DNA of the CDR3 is TGTGCCAGCGGAAGGGCAGGGACTCCTGGCTACACCTTC.

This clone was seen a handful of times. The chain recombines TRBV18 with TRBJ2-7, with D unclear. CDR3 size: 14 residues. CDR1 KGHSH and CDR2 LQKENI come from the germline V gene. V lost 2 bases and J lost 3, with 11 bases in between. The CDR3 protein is CASSPSMASYEQYF. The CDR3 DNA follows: TGTGCCAGCTCACCATCGATGGCCAGCTACGAGCAGTACTTC.

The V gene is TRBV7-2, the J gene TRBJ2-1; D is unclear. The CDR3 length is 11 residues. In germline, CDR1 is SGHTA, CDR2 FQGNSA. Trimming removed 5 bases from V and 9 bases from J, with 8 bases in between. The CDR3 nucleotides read TGTGCCAGCAGCCAGCAGAGTGAGCAGTTCTTC. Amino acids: CASSQQSEQFF.

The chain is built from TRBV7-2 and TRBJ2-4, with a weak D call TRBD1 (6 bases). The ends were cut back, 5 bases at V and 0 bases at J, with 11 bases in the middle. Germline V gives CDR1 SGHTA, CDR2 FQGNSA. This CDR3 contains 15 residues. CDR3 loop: CASSATGLAKNIQYF. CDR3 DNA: TGTGCCAGCAGCGCCACAGGGCTAGCCAAAAACATTCAGTACTTC.

The CDR3 is CSASQAQGSPLHF. The CDR3 nucleotides are TGCAGCGCTAGTCAGGCGCAGGGATCACCCCTCCACTTT. This sequence joins TRBV29-1 and TRBJ1-6, with D perhaps TRBD1 (5 bases). The CDR3 is 13 residues long. V was shortened by 7 bases and J by 10 bases, with 17 bases between the two germline ends. The V gene's germline CDR1 is SQVTM and CDR2 ANQGSEA.

CDR3 in DNA: TGTGCCTGGAATAGGGGCAGCGGGACTAATGAAAAACTGTTTTTT. Its protein is CAWNRGSGTNEKLFF. The V gene is TRBV30, the J gene TRBJ1-4, with D maybe TRBD1 (5 bases). The V gene's germline CDR1 is GTSNPN and CDR2 SVGIG (reference sequence). CDR3 length: 15 amino acids. Trimming shortened V by 4 bases and J by 2 bases, and 14 bases separated the two germline ends.

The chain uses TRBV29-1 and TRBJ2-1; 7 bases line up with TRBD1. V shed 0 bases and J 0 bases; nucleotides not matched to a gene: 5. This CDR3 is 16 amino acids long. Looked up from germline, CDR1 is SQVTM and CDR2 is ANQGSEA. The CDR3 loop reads CSVEDDQGDSYNEQFF. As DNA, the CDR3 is TGCAGCGTTGAAGATGACCAGGGGGACTCCTACAATGAGCAGTTCTTC.

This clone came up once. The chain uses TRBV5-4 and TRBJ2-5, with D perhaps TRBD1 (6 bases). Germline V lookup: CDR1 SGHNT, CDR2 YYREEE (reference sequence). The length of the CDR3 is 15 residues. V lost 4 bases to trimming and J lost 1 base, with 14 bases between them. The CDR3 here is CASSPGQPIQETQYF. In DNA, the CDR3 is TGTGCCAGCAGCCCAGGACAGCCGATCCAAGAGACCCAGTACTTC.

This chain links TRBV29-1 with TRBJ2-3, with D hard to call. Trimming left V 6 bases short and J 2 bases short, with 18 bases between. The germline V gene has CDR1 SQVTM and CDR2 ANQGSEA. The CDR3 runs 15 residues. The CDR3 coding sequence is TGCAGCGTCCTCGAGTTCGTGATCCCCACAGATACGCAGTATTTT. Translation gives CSVLEFVIPTDTQYF.

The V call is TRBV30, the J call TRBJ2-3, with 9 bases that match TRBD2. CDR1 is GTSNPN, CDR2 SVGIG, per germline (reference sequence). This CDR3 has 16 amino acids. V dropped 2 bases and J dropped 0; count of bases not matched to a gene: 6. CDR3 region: CAWSLGLAGSTDTQYF. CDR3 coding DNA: TGTGCCTGGAGTCTCGGGCTAGCGGGGAGCACAGATACGCAGTATTTT.

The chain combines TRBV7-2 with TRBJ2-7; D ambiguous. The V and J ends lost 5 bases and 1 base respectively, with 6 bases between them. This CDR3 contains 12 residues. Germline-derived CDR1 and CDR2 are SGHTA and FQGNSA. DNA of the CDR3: TGTGCCAGCAGCCCCGGGTCCTACGAGCAGTACTTC. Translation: CASSPGSYEQYF.

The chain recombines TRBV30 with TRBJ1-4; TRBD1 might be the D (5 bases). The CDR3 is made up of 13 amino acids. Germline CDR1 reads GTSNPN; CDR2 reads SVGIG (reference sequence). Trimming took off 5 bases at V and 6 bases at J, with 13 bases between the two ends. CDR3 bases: TGTGCCTGGCGGGGGACGGGCGATGAAAAACTGTTTTTT. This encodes CAWRGTGDEKLFF.

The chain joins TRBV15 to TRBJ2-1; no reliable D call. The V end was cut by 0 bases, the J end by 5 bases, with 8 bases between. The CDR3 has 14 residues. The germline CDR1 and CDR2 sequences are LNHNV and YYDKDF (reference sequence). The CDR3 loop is CATSRDNGNNEQFF. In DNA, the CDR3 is TGTGCCACCAGCAGAGATAACGGAAACAATGAGCAGTTCTTC.